The clone carrying this T cell receptor (beta chain) was counted only a few times. Its matching antigen is unknown. This sample was taken from a study of vaccination effects on CD4 cells after COVID-19. The wider study: Post-vaccine specimens arrived a median 72 days past the second dose.

Profiled with immunoSEQ multiplex PCR; TCRdb holds only in-frame clones, not every one. This table holds approximately 15,000 clones, more than 65% found once. ViraFEST used viral peptide pools to expand antigen-specific CD4+ T cells before sequencing. Researchers isolated CD4+ T cells once about eleven days of culture had elapsed. BNT162b2 vaccine or mRNA-1273 vaccine was given to participants in two doses. There are 17 residues in the CDR3. With 5 bases clipped from V and 0 bases from J, the junction kept 10 bases outside the gene matches. In germline, CDR1 is SEHNR, CDR2 FQNEAQ (reference sequence). Whole-study findings and limits: Clones arising from infection and from vaccination showed marked clonal contraction late after vaccination. Cross-reactivity with common cold coronaviruses was shown by only 1 of 255 vaccine-induced clones in healthy vaccinees.

The chain uses TRBV7-9 and TRBJ1-3; 7 positions agree with TRBD1. Sequenced material: CD4+ T cells from PBMCs cultured with HCoV-NL63 spike peptides, taken after COVID-19 vaccination. This TCR derives from a human donor who received a COVID-19 vaccine. The CDR3 sequence is CASSVGQQLLSGNTIYF. The CDR3, as DNA: TGTGCCAGCAGCGTGGGACAGCAATTACTCTCTGGAAACACCATATATTTT.